Presented here are 4 T cell receptor beta chains from one specimen sequenced in a study of T cells in Graves' hyperthyroidism and ophthalmopathy. Researchers amplified the TCR beta CDR3 regions from RNA transcripts. The TCR CDR3 was amplified in a first-round RT-PCR using the HTBI primer set. TCRdb processed the multiplex PCR reads anew with MiXCR; each CDR3 protein has one entry. The profile covers some 580,000 distinct CDR3 sequences, with roughly 15% appearing a single time and about 3.5% taken by the ten largest. The sequenced material came from blood. These receptors were taken from a middle-aged woman with Graves' ophthalmopathy.

This clonotype was counted at least ten times. CDR3 sequence: CASSLWNPTRNEQFF. The DNA of the CDR3 is TGTGCCAGCAGCTTATGGAACCCCACACGCAATGAGCAGTTCTTC. V gene TRBV13 combines with J gene TRBJ2-1; D is ambiguous. The CDR3 sequence is 15 residues long. V was clipped by 2 bases and J by 6 bases, with 14 bases between them. Looked up from germline, CDR1 is PRHDT and CDR2 is FYEKMQ (reference sequence).

J is TRBJ2-3 and V is TRBV6-1, with D perhaps TRBD1 (5 bases). The CDR3 runs to 15 residues. Germline loops: CDR1 MNHNS, CDR2 SASEGT. V lost 6 bases, J lost 1 base, and 14 bases lay in between. CDR3 nucleotide sequence: TGTGCCAGCAGGCCTAGGGGCGACGGCACAGATACGCAGTATTTT. Its protein product is CASRPRGDGTDTQYF.

This clonotype was detected ten times or more. The CDR3 here is CASSHPGTGSYEQYF. For the CDR3, the DNA is TGTGCCAGCAGTCACCCCGGGACAGGGTCCTACGAGCAGTACTTC. V is TRBV6-1 and J is TRBJ2-7; 9 nucleotides match TRBD1. Per the germline V gene, CDR1 is MNHNS and CDR2 is SASEGT. V shed 5 bases, J shed 1 base, and the junction held 6 bases outside the gene matches. The CDR3 runs to 15 residues.

This clonotype was recorded many times. The chain combines TRBV28 with TRBJ1-4; TRBD1 aligns across 8 bases. Trimming removed 5 bases from V and 8 bases from J; junction bases left unmatched: 10. Germline loops: CDR1 MDHEN, CDR2 SYDVKM. CDR3 size: 15 residues. CDR3 nucleotide sequence: TGTGCCAGCAGTAACGCCGGGACAGGAGGAGAAAAACTGTTTTTT. Residues: CASSNAGTGGEKLFF.